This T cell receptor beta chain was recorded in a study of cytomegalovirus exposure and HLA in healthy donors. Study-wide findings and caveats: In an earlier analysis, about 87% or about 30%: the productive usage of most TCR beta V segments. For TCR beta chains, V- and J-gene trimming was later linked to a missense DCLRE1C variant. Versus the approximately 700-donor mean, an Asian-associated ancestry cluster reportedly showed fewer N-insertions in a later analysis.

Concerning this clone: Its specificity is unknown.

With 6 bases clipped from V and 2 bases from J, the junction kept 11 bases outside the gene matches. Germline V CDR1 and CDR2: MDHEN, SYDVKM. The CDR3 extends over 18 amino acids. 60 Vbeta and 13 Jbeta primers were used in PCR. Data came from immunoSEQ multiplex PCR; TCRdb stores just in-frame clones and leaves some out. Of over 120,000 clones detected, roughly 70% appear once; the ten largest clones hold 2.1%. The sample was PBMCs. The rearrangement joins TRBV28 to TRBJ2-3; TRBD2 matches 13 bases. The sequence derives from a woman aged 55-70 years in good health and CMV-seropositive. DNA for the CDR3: TGTGCCAGCAGCCTACCCGTGGGACTAGCGGGGCCCACAGATACGCAGTATTTT. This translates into CASSLPVGLAGPTDTQYF. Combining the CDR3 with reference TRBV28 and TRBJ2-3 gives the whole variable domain DVKVTQSSRYLVKRTGEKVFLECVQDMDHENMFWYRQDPGLGLRLIYFSYDVKMKEKGDIPEGYSVSREKKERFSLILESASTNQTSMYLCASSLPVGLAGPTDTQYFGPGTRLTVL.